Given below is one T cell receptor beta chain in context. Antigen: not known. The sample originates from a study of Ad26.COV2.S vaccination and SARS-CoV-2 variants. Findings of the study overall: Non-spike TCR breadth did not differ much between vaccine and placebo recipients. Spike-specific CD8+ and CD4+ T cell responses reportedly showed substantial breadth after vaccination. Analyses of TCR breadth and depth may have underestimated total T cell responses. The study found higher spike-specific TCR breadth in vaccine than placebo recipients.

Some clones are missing from TCRdb's copy, which holds only in-frame ones; the method was immunoSEQ multiplex PCR. Of some 350,000 clones in the sample, about 90% were seen once. CDR1 SGDLS and CDR2 YYNGEE come from the germline V gene. With 2 bases removed from V and 8 bases from J, the gap between germline ends came to 13 bases. The CDR3 runs to 13 residues. The V and J genes are TRBV9 and TRBJ1-2; D is uncertain. The sequencing here drew on peripheral blood, taken after recovery from COVID-19. The source is a human donor who had recovered from COVID-19. CDR3 nucleotides: TGTGCCAGCAGCGTCTTTGGATCACACGGCTACACCTTC. It yields the protein CASSVFGSHGYTF.